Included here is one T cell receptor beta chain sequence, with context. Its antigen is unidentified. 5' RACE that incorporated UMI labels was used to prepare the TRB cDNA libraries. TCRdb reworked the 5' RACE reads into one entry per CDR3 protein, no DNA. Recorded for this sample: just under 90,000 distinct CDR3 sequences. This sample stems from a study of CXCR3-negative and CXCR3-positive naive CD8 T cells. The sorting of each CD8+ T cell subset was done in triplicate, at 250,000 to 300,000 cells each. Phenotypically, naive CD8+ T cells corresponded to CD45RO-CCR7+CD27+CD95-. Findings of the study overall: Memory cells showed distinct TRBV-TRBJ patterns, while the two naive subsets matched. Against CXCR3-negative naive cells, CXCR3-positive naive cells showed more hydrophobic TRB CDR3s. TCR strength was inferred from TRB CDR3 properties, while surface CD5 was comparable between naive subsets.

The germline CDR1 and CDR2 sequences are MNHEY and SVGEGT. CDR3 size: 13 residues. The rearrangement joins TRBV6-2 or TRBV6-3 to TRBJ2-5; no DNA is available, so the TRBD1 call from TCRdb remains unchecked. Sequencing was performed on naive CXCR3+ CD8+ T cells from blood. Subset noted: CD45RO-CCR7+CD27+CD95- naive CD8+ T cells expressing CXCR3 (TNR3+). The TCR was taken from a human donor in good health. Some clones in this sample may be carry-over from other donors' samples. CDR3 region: CASSYRDRETQYF.